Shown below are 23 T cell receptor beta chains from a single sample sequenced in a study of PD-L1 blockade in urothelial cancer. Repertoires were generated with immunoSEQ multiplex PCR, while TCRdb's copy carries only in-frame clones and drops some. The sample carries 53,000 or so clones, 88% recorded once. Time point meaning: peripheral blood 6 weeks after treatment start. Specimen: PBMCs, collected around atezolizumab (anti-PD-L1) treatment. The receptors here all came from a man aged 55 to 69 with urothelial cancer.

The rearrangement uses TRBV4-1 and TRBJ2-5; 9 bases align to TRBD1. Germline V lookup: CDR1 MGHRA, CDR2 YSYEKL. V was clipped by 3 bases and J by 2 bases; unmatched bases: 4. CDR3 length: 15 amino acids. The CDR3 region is CASSQFGTGQETQYF. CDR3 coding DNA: TGCGCCAGCAGCCAGTTTGGGACAGGGCAAGAGACCCAGTACTTC.

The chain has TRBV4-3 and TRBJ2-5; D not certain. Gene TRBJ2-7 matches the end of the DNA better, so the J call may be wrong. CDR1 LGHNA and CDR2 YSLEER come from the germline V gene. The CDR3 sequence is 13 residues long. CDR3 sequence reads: CASSQESGYEQYF. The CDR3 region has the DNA TGCGCCAGCAGCCAGGAGAGTGGATACGAGCAGTACTTC.

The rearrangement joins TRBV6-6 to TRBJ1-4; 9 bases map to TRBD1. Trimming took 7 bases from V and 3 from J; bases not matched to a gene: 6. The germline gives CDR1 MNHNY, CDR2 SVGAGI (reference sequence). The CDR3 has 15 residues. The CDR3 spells CASNYRGQANEKLFF. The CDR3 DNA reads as TGTGCCAGCAACTACAGGGGGCAGGCTAATGAAAAACTGTTTTTT.

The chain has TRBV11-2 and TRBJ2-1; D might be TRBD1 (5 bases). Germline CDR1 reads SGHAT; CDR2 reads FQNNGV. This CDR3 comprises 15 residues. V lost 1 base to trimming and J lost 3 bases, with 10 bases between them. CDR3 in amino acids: CASSLVRGLYNEQFF. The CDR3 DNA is TGTGCCAGCAGCTTAGTTAGGGGCCTCTACAATGAGCAGTTCTTC.

This CDR3 reads CASSLAPGLAMADTQYF. For the CDR3, the DNA is TGTGCCAGCAGCTTAGCTCCGGGACTAGCGATGGCAGATACGCAGTATTTT. The chain joins TRBV13 to TRBJ2-3, with 10 bases that match TRBD2. The ends lost 1 base at V and 4 bases at J; junction bases unmatched: 8. CDR1 and CDR2 from the germline V gene are PRHDT and FYEKMQ (reference sequence). The CDR3 consists of 17 residues.

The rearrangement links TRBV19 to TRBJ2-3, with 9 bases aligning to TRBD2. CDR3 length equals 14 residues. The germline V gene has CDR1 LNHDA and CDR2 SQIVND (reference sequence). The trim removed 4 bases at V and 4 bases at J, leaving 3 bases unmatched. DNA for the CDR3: TGTGCCAGTAGTAGCGGGGGGGCCGCAGATACGCAGTATTTT. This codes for CASSSGGAADTQYF.

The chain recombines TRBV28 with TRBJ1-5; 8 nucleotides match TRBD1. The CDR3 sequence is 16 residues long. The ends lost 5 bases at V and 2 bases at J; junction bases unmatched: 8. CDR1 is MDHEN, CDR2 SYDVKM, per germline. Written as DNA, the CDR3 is TGTGCCAGCAGTACATACCAGGGGGCCGGCAATCAGCCCCAGCATTTT. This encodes CASSTYQGAGNQPQHF.

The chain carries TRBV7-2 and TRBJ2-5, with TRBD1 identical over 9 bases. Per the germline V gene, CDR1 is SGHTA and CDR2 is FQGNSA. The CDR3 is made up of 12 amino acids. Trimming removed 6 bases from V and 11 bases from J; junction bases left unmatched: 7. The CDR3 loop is CASSQDRGDQYF. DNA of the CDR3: TGTGCCAGCAGTCAGGACAGGGGAGATCAGTACTTC. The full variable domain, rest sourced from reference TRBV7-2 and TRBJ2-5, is GAGVSQSPSNKVTEKGKDVELRCDPISGHTALYWYRQSLGQGLEFLIYFQGNSAPDKSGLPSDRFSAERTGGSVSTLTIQRTQQEDSAVYLCASSQDRGDQYFGPGTRLLVL.

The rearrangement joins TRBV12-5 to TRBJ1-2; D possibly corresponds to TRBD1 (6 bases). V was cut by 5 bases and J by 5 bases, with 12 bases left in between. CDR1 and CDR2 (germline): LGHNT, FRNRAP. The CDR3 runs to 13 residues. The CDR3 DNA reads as TGTGCTAGTGGTGAGGGGGTGAGTTATGGCTACACCTTC. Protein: CASGEGVSYGYTF.

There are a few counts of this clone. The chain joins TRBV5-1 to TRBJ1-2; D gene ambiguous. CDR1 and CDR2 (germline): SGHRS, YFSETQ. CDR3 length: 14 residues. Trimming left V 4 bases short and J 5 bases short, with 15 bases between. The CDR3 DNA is TGCGCCAGCAGCCCGGCGGCCGGGTCTTATGGCTACACCTTC. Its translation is CASSPAAGSYGYTF.

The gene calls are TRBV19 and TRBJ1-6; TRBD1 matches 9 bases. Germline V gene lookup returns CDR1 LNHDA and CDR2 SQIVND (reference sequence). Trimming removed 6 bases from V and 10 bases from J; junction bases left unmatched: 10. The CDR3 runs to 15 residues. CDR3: CASRGSGQGGSPLHF. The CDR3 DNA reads TGTGCCAGTAGAGGGTCGGGACAGGGAGGATCACCCCTCCACTTT.

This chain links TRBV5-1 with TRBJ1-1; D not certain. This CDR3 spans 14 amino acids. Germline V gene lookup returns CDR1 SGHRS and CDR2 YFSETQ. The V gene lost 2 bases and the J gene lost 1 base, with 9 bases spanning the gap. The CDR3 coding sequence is TGCGCCAGCAGCTTTAGACGGGAGAACACTGAAGCTTTCTTT. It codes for CASSFRRENTEAFF.

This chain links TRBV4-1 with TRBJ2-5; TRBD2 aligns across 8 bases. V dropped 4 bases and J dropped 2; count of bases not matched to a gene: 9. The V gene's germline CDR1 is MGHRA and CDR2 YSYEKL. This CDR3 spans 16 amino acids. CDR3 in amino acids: CASSPRTSLGQETQYF. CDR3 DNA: TGCGCCAGCAGCCCTAGGACTAGCCTGGGGCAAGAGACCCAGTACTTC.

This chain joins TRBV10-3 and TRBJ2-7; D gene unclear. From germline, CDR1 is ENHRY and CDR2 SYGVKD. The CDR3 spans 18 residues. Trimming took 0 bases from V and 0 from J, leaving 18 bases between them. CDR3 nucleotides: TGTGCCATCAGTGAGTCCTTGTCCGGCAGGCCAAGCTCCTACGAGCAGTACTTC. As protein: CAISESLSGRPSSYEQYF.

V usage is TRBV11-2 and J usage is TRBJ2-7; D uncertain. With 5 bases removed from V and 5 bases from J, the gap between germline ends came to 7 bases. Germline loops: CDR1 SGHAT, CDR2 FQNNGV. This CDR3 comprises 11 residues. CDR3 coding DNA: TGTGCCAGCAGCGGCGCGGACGAGCAGTACTTC. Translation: CASSGADEQYF.

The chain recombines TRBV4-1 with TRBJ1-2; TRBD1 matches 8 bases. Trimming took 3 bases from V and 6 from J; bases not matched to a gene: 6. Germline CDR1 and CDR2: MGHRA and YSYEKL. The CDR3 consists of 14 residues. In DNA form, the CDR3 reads TGCGCCAGCAGCCACCGTTCAGGGGGCCATGGCTACACCTTC. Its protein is CASSHRSGGHGYTF.

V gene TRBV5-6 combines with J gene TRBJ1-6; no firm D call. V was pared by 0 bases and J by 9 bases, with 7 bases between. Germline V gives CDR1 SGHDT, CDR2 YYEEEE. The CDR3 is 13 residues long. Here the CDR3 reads CASSLAVSSPLHF. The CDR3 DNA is TGTGCCAGCAGCTTGGCCGTTTCTTCACCCCTCCACTTT.

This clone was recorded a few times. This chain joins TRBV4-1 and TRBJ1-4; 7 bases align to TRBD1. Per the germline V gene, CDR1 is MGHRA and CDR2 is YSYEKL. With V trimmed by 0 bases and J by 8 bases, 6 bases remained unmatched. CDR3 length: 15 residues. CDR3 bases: TGCGCCAGCAGCCAAGATGGAGGGGGCTACGAAAAACTGTTTTTT. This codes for CASSQDGGGYEKLFF.

CDR3 region: CASSEPWENPIFSGANVLTF. The CDR3 DNA reads as TGTGCCAGCAGTGAACCATGGGAGAACCCCATCTTCTCTGGGGCCAACGTCCTGACTTTC. This sequence joins TRBV28 and TRBJ2-6; a weak D match, TRBD2 (5 bases). The CDR3 has 20 amino acids. From germline, CDR1 is MDHEN and CDR2 SYDVKM. Trimming removed 5 bases at V and 0 bases at J, with 23 bases between.

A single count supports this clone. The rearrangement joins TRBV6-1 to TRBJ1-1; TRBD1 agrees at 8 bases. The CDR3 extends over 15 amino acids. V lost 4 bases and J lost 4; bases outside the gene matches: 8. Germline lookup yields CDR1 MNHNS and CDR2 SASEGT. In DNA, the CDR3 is TGTGCCAGCAGTGCCCGACAGGGGCGGGTCACTGAAGCTTTCTTT. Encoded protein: CASSARQGRVTEAFF.

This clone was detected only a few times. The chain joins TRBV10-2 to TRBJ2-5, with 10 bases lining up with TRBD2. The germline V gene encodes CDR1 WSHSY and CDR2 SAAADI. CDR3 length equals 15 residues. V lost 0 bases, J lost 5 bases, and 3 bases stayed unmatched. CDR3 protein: CASSESVAGGETQYF. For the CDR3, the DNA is TGCGCCAGCAGTGAGTCGGTAGCGGGGGGTGAGACCCAGTACTTC.

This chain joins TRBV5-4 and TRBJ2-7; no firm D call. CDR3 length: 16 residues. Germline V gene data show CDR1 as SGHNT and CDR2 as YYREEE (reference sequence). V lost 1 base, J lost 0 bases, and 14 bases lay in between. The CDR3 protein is CASSLTGLRSSYEQYF. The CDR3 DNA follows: TGTGCCAGCAGCTTGACCGGTTTAAGGAGCTCCTACGAGCAGTACTTC.

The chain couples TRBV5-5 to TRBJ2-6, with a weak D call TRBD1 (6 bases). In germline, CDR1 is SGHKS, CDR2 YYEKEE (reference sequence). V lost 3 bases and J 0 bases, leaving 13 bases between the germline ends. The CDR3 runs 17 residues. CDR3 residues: CASSYRQATSGANVLTF. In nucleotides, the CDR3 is TGTGCCAGCAGCTACCGACAGGCTACCTCTGGGGCCAACGTCCTGACTTTC.